This TCR beta chain was recorded in a study of blood T cell repertoires in COVID-19. Only in-frame clones appear in the TCRdb table, and some are missing; sequencing was by immunoSEQ multiplex PCR. The sample consists of just over 80,000 clones, under 80% of them appearing once. Germline CDR1 and CDR2: LNHDA and SQIVND (reference sequence). CDR3 length: 13 residues. The V gene lost 7 bases and the J gene lost 4 bases, with 13 bases spanning the gap. V gene TRBV19 combines with J gene TRBJ1-1; tentative D call: TRBD1 (6 bases). The sequence was obtained from a woman aged 80 or over with active or convalescent COVID-19. Specimen: peripheral blood. The CDR3 region has the DNA TGTGCCAGTACCTCACAGGGTTCCACTGAAGCTTTCTTT. It encodes CASTSQGSTEAFF. Complete variable domain (other parts from reference TRBV19 and TRBJ1-1): DGGITQSPKYLFRKEGQNVTLSCEQNLNHDAMYWYRQDPGQGLRLIYYSQIVNDFQKGDIAEGYSVSREKKESFPLTVTSAQKNPTAFYLCASTSQGSTEAFFGQGTRLTVV.